The clone carrying this TCR beta chain was seen repeatedly, ten times or more. TCRdb called the reads again in MiXCR, with one record for every CDR3 protein. The data contain 630,000 or so distinct CDR3 sequences, 20% to 30% of them singletons. The V gene's germline CDR1 is SGHTA and CDR2 FQGNSA. Trimming pared 3 bases from V and 3 bases from J, leaving 11 bases between. The CDR3 is 14 amino acids. The sample belongs to a study of T cell repertoires in cytomegalovirus infection. Study at large: Both CMV infection and a matching HLA type were indicated by public TCR beta signatures.

V gene TRBV7-2 combines with J gene TRBJ1-2; D gene ambiguous. This receptor was obtained from a human donor in good health (CMV status not recorded). Some clones in this sample may be carry-over from other donors' samples. Material: CD8+ T cells from PBMCs. Here the CDR3 reads CASSLDGSDYGYTF. Here the CDR3 DNA reads TGTGCCAGCAGCTTGGACGGTTCTGACTATGGCTACACCTTC.